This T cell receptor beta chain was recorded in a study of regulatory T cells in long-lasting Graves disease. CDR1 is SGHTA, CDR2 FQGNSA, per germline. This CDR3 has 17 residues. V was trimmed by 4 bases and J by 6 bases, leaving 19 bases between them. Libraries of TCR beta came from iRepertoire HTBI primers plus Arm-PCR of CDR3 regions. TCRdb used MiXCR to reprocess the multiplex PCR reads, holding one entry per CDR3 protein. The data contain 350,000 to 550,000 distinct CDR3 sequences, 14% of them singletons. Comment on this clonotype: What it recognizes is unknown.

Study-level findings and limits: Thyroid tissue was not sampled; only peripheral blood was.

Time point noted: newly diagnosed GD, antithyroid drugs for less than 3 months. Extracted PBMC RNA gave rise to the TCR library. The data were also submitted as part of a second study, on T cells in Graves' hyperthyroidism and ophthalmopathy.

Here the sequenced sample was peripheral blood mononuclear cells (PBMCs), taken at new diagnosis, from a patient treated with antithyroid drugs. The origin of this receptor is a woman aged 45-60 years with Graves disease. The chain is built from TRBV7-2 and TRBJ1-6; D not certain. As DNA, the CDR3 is TGTGCCAGCAGCTCCTATGTGGGCCAAAACTCTAATTCACCCCTCCACTTT. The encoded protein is CASSSYVGQNSNSPLHF.